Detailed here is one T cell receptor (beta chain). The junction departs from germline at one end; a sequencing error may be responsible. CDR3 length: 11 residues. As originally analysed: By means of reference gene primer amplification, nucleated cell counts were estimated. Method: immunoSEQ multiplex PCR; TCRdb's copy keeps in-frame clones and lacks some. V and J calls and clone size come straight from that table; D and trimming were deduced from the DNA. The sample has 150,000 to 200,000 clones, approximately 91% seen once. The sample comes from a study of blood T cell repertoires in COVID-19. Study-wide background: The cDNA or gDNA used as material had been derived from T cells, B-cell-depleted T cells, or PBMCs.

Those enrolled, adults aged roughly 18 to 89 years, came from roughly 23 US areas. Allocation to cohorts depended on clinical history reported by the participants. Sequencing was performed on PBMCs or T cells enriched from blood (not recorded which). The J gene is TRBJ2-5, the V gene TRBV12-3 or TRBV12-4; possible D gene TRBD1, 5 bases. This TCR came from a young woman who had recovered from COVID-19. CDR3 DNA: TGTGCCAGCAGCCTAGGGGCCCCTCCCCACTTC. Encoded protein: CASSLGAPPHF.